The rows below give T cell receptor beta chains drawn from one sample of a study of cytomegalovirus exposure and HLA in healthy donors. Profiled with immunoSEQ multiplex PCR; TCRdb holds only in-frame clones, not every one. The sample records 150,000 to 200,000 clones, 75% to 85% being singletons. The sample consisted of PBMCs. The origin of the receptors is a girl aged 2-15 years in good health and CMV-seropositive. The CDR3 runs from the conserved cysteine through the conserved F or W. A D gene is named only where the DNA matches it firmly. A clone size is listed for some rows: how often the clone was seen (once, few, many), or a class if it is expanded.

V gene,D gene,clone size,J gene,CDR3 protein,CDR3 DNA
TRBV4-2,TRBD2,NA,TRBJ2-5,CASSQDRTSGRWETQYF,TGTGCCAGCAGCCAAGATCGCACTAGCGGGAGGTGGGAGACCCAGTACTTC
TRBV6-1,TRBD1,NA,TRBJ1-4,CASSEKVGTGDGKLFF,TGTGCCAGCAGTGAAAAAGTAGGGACAGGGGACGGAAAACTGTTTTTT
TRBV5-1,TRBD1,once,TRBJ1-2,CASSSRTGPYGYTF,TGCGCCAGCAGCTCACGGACAGGGCCCTATGGCTACACCTTC
TRBV7-9,TRBD1,NA,TRBJ2-5,CASSPTGTAQETQYF,TGTGCCAGCAGCCCGACCGGGACAGCGCAAGAGACCCAGTACTTC
TRBV9,TRBD2,NA,TRBJ2-2,CASSVKRDGANTGELFF,TGTGCCAGCAGCGTAAAGCGGGACGGGGCGAACACCGGGGAGCTGTTTTTT
TRBV29-1,NA,NA,TRBJ2-3,CSVEGSRTTFSTDTQYF,TGCAGCGTTGAGGGGAGTAGGACTACATTTAGCACAGATACGCAGTATTTT
TRBV5-1,TRBD2,NA,TRBJ2-3,CASSWGETSGTDTQYF,TGCGCCAGCAGCTGGGGTGAGACTAGCGGCACAGATACGCAGTATTTT
TRBV9,NA,NA,TRBJ2-3,CASSVQQNTDTQYF,TGTGCCAGCAGCGTACAACAGAACACAGATACGCAGTATTTT
TRBV25-1,TRBD1,NA,TRBJ1-1,CASRPGQGTNTEAFF,TGTGCCAGCAGGCCGGGACAGGGGACGAACACTGAAGCTTTCTTT
TRBV6-1,TRBD1,few,TRBJ2-2,CASSWDSAPSGELFF,TGTGCCAGCAGCTGGGACAGCGCACCGTCCGGGGAGCTGTTTTTT
TRBV9,TRBD1,NA,TRBJ2-7,CASSVAWTGAQYF,TGTGCCAGCAGCGTAGCTTGGACAGGGGCCCAGTACTTC
TRBV10-2,NA,NA,TRBJ1-1,CASSVGGTEAFF,TGCGCCAGCAGTGTCGGGGGCACTGAAGCTTTCTTT
TRBV6-6,NA,NA,TRBJ1-5,CASKPTLSRKPQHF,TGTGCCAGCAAGCCGACCCTGTCGAGGAAGCCCCAGCATTTT
TRBV27,TRBD2,NA,TRBJ2-7,CASSLSASGSYEQYF,TGTGCCAGCAGTTTATCGGCCAGCGGGAGCTACGAGCAGTACTTC
TRBV6-4,TRBD2,NA,TRBJ2-2,CASSRTSGIPNTGELFF,TGTGCCAGCAGTCGGACTAGCGGGATTCCGAACACCGGGGAGCTGTTTTTT
TRBV30,TRBD1,NA,TRBJ1-5,CAGSGQGYQPQHF,TGTGCCGGCTCGGGACAGGGGTATCAGCCCCAGCATTTT
TRBV30,TRBD2,NA,TRBJ2-2,CAWSDSGRQIGELFF,TGTGCCTGGAGTGATAGCGGGAGACAAATCGGGGAGCTGTTTTTT
TRBV7-9,NA,NA,TRBJ1-2,CASSLGDRAGRGGYTF,TGTGCCAGCAGCTTAGGCGATAGGGCAGGGCGAGGTGGCTACACCTTC
TRBV15,NA,NA,TRBJ2-6,CATSREQLLTGANVLTF,TGTGCCACCAGCAGAGAACAGCTTCTAACTGGGGCCAACGTCCTGACTTTC
TRBV18,TRBD1,NA,TRBJ1-1,CASSGDREVSPEAFF,TGTGCCAGCTCAGGGGACAGGGAGGTTAGCCCTGAAGCTTTCTTT
TRBV7-9,TRBD2,few,TRBJ2-7,CASSSQLAVAYEQYF,TGTGCCAGCAGCTCCCAACTAGCGGTGGCCTACGAGCAGTACTTC
TRBV28,TRBD2,NA,TRBJ2-6,CASSLIGTSGRNRAREAGANVLTF,TGTGCCAGCAGTTTGATTGGGACTAGCGGGAGAAACAGGGCCAGGGAGGCTGGGGCCAACGTCCTGACTTTC
TRBV28,NA,NA,TRBJ2-4,CASRTGGDIQYF,TGTGCCAGCAGAACAGGGGGGGACATTCAGTACTTC
TRBV30,TRBD1,NA,TRBJ1-1,CAWSASGTGGYKAFF,TGTGCCTGGAGTGCCTCCGGGACAGGGGGCTATAAGGCTTTCTTT
TRBV10-3,NA,NA,TRBJ2-3,CAIKQDITDTQYF,TGTGCCATCAAGCAGGACATTACAGATACGCAGTATTTT